This T cell receptor (beta chain) stems from a study of blood T cell repertoires in COVID-19. Trimming removed 7 bases from V and 5 bases from J; junction bases left unmatched: 3. Germline V CDR1 and CDR2: SNHLY, FYNNEI. The CDR3 spans 12 residues. Libraries were prepared by immunoSEQ multiplex PCR; TCRdb keeps only in-frame clonotypes and omits some of them. Seen here are about 150,000 clones, around 82% observed once, and the top ten hold about 16%. The receptor's source is a human donor with acute or convalescent COVID-19. The donor label of this sample is uncertain. This rearrangement joins TRBV2 to TRBJ1-1, with 8 nucleotides matching TRBD1. Specimen: peripheral blood. As DNA, the CDR3 is TGTGCCAGCACTACAGGGGGAACTGAAGCTTTCTTT. Translated: CASTTGGTEAFF.